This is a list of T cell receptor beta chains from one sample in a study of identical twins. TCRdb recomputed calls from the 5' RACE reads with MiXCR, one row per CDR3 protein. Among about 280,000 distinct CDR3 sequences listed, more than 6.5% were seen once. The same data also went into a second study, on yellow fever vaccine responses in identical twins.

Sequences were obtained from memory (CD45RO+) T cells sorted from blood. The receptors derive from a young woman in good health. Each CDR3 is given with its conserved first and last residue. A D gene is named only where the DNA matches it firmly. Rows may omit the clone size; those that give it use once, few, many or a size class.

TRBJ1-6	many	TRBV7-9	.	CASSFSGNSPLHF	TGTGCCAGCAGCTTTTCCGGGAATTCACCCCTCCACTTT
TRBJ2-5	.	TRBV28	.	CASSLGVVQSGTQYF	TGTGCCAGCAGTTTAGGGGTAGTCCAATCTGGGACCCAGTACTTC
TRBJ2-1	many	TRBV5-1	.	CASSLDPSSYNEQFF	TGCGCCAGCAGCTTGGACCCGAGCTCCTACAATGAGCAGTTCTTC
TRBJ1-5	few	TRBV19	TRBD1	CASSIGRQGGNQPQHF	TGTGCCAGTAGTATAGGTAGACAGGGGGGCAATCAGCCCCAGCATTTT
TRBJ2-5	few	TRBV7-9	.	CATTGPGETQYF	TGTGCCACCACCGGCCCAGGAGAGACCCAGTACTTC
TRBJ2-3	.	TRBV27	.	CASSPFLTDLDTQYF	TGTGCCAGCAGTCCATTTTTAACAGATTTAGATACGCAGTATTTT
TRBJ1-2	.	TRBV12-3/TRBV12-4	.	CASSLGGLYGYTF	TGTGCCAGCAGTTTGGGAGGGCTCTATGGCTACACCTTC
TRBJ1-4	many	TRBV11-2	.	CASTALRGRTNEKLFF	TGTGCCAGCACCGCCCTCCGGGGTAGGACTAATGAAAAACTGTTTTTT
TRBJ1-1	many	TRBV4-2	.	CASSQTGNLLNTEAFF	TGTGCCAGCAGCCAAACAGGGAACTTGTTAAACACTGAAGCTTTCTTT
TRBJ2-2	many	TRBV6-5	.	CASSYGGGHRSGELFF	TGTGCCAGCAGTTACGGCGGGGGCCACCGGAGCGGGGAGCTGTTTTTT
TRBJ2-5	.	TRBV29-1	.	CSVGGSWGETQYF	TGCAGCGTTGGAGGGTCCTGGGGGGAGACCCAGTACTTC
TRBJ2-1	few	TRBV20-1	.	CSASPNSRNNEQFF	TGCAGTGCTAGTCCTAACAGCCGGAACAATGAGCAGTTCTTC
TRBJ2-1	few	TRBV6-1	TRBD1	CASREGQGPYNEQFF	TGTGCCAGCAGGGAGGGACAGGGTCCCTACAATGAGCAGTTCTTC
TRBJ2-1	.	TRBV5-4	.	CASSEDWNEQFF	TGTGCCAGCAGCGAAGATTGGAATGAGCAGTTCTTC
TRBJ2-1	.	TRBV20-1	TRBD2	CSARRLAGSYNEQFF	TGCAGTGCTAGGCGCCTAGCGGGATCCTACAATGAGCAGTTCTTC